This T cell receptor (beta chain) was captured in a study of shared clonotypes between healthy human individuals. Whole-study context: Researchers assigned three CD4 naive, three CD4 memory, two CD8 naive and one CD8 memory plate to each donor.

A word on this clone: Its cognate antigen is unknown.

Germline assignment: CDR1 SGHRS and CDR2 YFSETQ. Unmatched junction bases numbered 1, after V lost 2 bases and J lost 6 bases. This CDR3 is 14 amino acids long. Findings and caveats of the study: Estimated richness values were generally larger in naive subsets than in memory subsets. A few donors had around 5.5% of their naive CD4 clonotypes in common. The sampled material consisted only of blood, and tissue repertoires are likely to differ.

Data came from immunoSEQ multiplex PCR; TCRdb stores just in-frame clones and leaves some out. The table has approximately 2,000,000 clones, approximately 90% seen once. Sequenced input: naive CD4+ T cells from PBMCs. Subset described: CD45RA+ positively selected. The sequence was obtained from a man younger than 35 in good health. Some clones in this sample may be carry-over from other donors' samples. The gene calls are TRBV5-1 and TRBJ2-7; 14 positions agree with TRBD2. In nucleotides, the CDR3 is TGCGCCAGCAGCTTAGGGACTAGCGGGAGCGAGCAGTACTTC. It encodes CASSLGTSGSEQYF.